Each of the 30 T cell receptor beta chains below was sequenced from the same sample in a study of blood T cells in healthy people across ages. Primers used in a second PCR of roughly 7 to 12 cycles were a sample-barcoded 5' primer and a J-beta primer mix. TCRdb passed the 5' RACE reads through MiXCR, listing each CDR3 protein once. The sample carries hundreds of thousands of distinct CDR3 sequences, roughly three fifths recorded once. The source material was blood. The receptors were sampled from a man aged 60-69 years in good health.

This clonotype was observed a handful of times. V is TRBV25-1 and J is TRBJ1-2; 8 bases line up with TRBD1. Germline CDR1 and CDR2: MGHDK and SYGVNS. J was trimmed by 7 bases and V by 4 bases; bases with no gene match: 11. CDR3 size: 15 residues. CDR3 DNA sequence: TGTGCCAGCAGTGCCTGGACAGGGTCCTACTGTGGCTACACCTTC. Its translation is CASSAWTGSYCGYTF.

The chain is built from TRBV28 and TRBJ2-5, with D tentatively TRBD2 (7 bases). The CDR3 is 18 residues long. The V end was cut by 7 bases, the J end by 5 bases, with 29 bases between. The germline V gene encodes CDR1 MDHEN and CDR2 SYDVKM. In DNA, the CDR3 is TGTGCCAGCAACCCTACGCGGGGGCTACCGGAAGAGTGGGAGACCCAGTACTTC. The encoded protein is CASNPTRGLPEEWETQYF.

The chain is built from TRBV21-1 and TRBJ1-2; the table's D call, TRBD1, has no DNA check behind it. TRBV21-1 is described as a pseudogene. The CDR3 extends over 16 amino acids. The CDR3 DNA is TGTGCCAGCAGCAAAGAGGCTACCGGGACGGACTATGGCTACACCTTC. Translated, it gives CASSKEATGTDYGYTF.

The J gene is TRBJ2-5, the V gene TRBV5-1, with unresolved D. There are 15 residues in the CDR3. Germline CDR1 reads SGHRS; CDR2 reads YFSETQ. V lost 0 bases, J lost 2 bases, and 11 bases lay in between. Here the CDR3 reads CASSLAAARQETQYF. As DNA, the CDR3 is TGCGCCAGCAGCTTGGCGGCAGCCCGTCAAGAGACCCAGTACTTC.

The V gene is TRBV5-1, the J gene TRBJ2-5, with D tentatively TRBD1 or TRBD2 (6 bases each). Germline V gives CDR1 SGHRS, CDR2 YFSETQ. The CDR3 extends over 14 amino acids. The V end lost 4 bases, the J end lost 1 base, and 11 bases lay between the germline ends. CDR3 loop: CASSPGASQETQYF. The CDR3, as DNA: TGCGCCAGCAGCCCGGGGGCTAGCCAAGAGACCCAGTACTTC.

The chain couples TRBV27 to TRBJ2-6; unclear D gene. This CDR3 is 13 amino acids long. CDR1 and CDR2 from the germline V gene are MNHEY and SMNVEV (reference sequence). V shed 3 bases and J shed 2 bases, with 2 bases lying between them. The CDR3 loop reads CASSFPGANVLTF. In DNA form, the CDR3 reads TGTGCCAGCAGTTTCCCTGGGGCCAACGTCCTGACTTTC. Full variable domain (outside the CDR3, taken from reference TRBV27 and TRBJ2-6): EAQVTQNPRYLITVTGKKLTVTCSQNMNHEYMSWYRQDPGLGLRQIYYSMNVEVTDKGDVPEGYKVSRKEKRNFPLILESPSPNQTSLYFCASSFPGANVLTFGAGSRLTVL.

This clonotype was observed once. V and J are TRBV5-4 and TRBJ1-1, with D perhaps matching TRBD1 (6 bases). The CDR3 sequence is 13 residues long. V shed 4 bases and J shed 5 bases, with 12 bases lying between them. Germline loops: CDR1 SGHNT, CDR2 YYREEE (reference sequence). The CDR3 protein is CASSANQGTEAFF. CDR3 sequence (DNA): TGTGCCAGCAGCGCAAACCAGGGGACTGAAGCTTTCTTT.

The table lists this clonotype with a few counts. J is TRBJ1-6 and V is TRBV20-1; no reliable D call. V was trimmed by 0 bases and J by 9 bases, leaving 12 bases between them. The CDR3 consists of 14 residues. Germline CDR1 DFQATT, CDR2 SNEGSKA (reference sequence). CDR3 nucleotide sequence: TGCAGTGCTAGAGAGGCGGCGGGGAGTTCACCCCTCCACTTT. It encodes CSAREAAGSSPLHF.

The chain has TRBV20-1 and TRBJ2-5, with a possible D match to TRBD1 (8 bases). Germline V gene sequence: CDR1 DFQATT, CDR2 SNEGSKA (reference sequence). Trimming pared 6 bases from V and 5 bases from J, leaving 16 bases between. The CDR3 covers 13 residues. The CDR3 region has the DNA TGCAGTGCCAGCGGACAGGGAGGGGAGACCCAGTACTTC. As protein: CSASGQGGETQYF.

There are a few counts of this clonotype. The rearrangement uses TRBV20-1 and TRBJ2-3; D unresolved. Germline-derived CDR1 and CDR2 are DFQATT and SNEGSKA (reference sequence). Trimming removed 7 bases from V and 6 bases from J, with 14 bases in between. CDR3 length: 12 residues. The CDR3 sequence is CSGGLVDDTQYF. The CDR3, as DNA: TGCAGTGGGGGATTGGTAGACGATACGCAGTATTTT.

The chain joins TRBV15 to TRBJ2-4; 12 bases agree with TRBD2. This CDR3 has 16 amino acids. The V gene's germline CDR1 is LNHNV and CDR2 YYDKDF (reference sequence). J lost 13 bases, V lost 0 bases, and 10 bases had no gene match. CDR3 sequence (DNA): TGTGCCACCAGCAGAGACACCGGGACTAGCGGGCACAAGCAGTACTTC. Amino acids: CATSRDTGTSGHKQYF.

This clonotype is a singleton in its sample. This chain connects TRBV5-8 to TRBJ2-1; 8 bases map to TRBD1. The CDR3 is 12 amino acids. J was trimmed by 10 bases and V by 4 bases; bases with no gene match: 4. Germline V CDR1 and CDR2: SGHTS, YDEGEE. The CDR3 bases are TGTGCCAGCAGCCCTACAGGGGGGGAGCAGTTCTTC. Translated, it gives CASSPTGGEQFF. The full variable domain, in which reference TRBV5-8 and TRBJ2-1 provide the parts outside the CDR3, is EAGVTQSPTHLIKTRGQQATLRCSPISGHTSVYWYQQALGLGLQFLLWYDEGEERNRGNFPPRFSGRQFPNYSSELNVNALELEDSALYLCASSPTGGEQFFGPGTRLTVL.

The chain has TRBV27 and TRBJ2-5, with D maybe TRBD2 (5 bases). Germline CDR1 is MNHEY and CDR2 is SMNVEV (reference sequence). Trimming took 11 bases from V and 2 from J, leaving 12 bases between them. The CDR3 covers 12 residues. CDR3 bases: TGTGCCCTCCTAGCAAGGCAAGAGACCCAGTACTTC. This sequence encodes CALLARQETQYF.

This clonotype was counted a few times. The rearrangement uses TRBV9 and TRBJ2-1, with 7 positions matching TRBD1. The V segment lost 2 bases and the J segment 2 bases; nucleotides outside the gene matches: 1. Germline V gene data show CDR1 as SGDLS and CDR2 as YYNGEE. The CDR3 runs 14 residues. The CDR3 reads CASSVQGAYNEQFF. CDR3 in DNA: TGTGCCAGCAGCGTTCAGGGGGCCTACAATGAGCAGTTCTTC.

This clonotype showed up many times. The rearrangement uses TRBV7-2 and TRBJ2-2, with 8 bases fitting TRBD2. Germline V gene data show CDR1 as SGHTA and CDR2 as FQGNSA. The CDR3 covers 16 residues. V trimming: 1 base; J trimming: 4 bases; junction bases outside the gene matches: 5. CDR3: CASSLVWTSSTGELFF. In nucleotides, the CDR3 is TGTGCCAGCAGCTTAGTATGGACTAGCTCCACCGGGGAGCTGTTTTTT.

This chain links TRBV5-1 with TRBJ2-1; maybe TRBD2 (6 bases). The CDR3 has 13 amino acids. Per the germline V gene, CDR1 is SGHRS and CDR2 is YFSETQ. V lost 1 base to trimming and J lost 8 bases, with 10 bases between them. CDR3: CASSLWEVYEQFF. For the CDR3, the DNA is TGCGCCAGCAGCTTGTGGGAGGTCTATGAGCAGTTCTTC. The variable domain in full, completed from reference TRBV5-1 and TRBJ2-1, reads KAGVTQTPRYLIKTRGQQVTLSCSPISGHRSVSWYQQTPGQGLQFLFEYFSETQRNKGNFPGRFSGRQFSNSRSEMNVSTLELGDSALYLCASSLWEVYEQFFGPGTRLTVL.

This clonotype showed up just a few times. The gene calls are TRBV4-1 and TRBJ2-7, with a weak D call TRBD2 (5 bases). V was pared by 0 bases and J by 0 bases, with 9 bases between. Germline V gives CDR1 MGHRA, CDR2 YSYEKL. The CDR3 runs 15 residues. The chain's CDR3 is CASSQDVGSSYEQYF. The CDR3, as DNA: TGCGCCAGCAGCCAAGATGTAGGGAGCTCCTACGAGCAGTACTTC.

The rearrangement joins TRBV4-1 to TRBJ2-4, with unresolved D. Trimming left V 8 bases short and J 13 bases short, with 18 bases between. The V gene's germline CDR1 is MGHRA and CDR2 YSYEKL. The CDR3 extends over 12 amino acids. In nucleotides, the CDR3 is TGCGCCAGCCATCCTATGGACCGAGAGCAGTACTTC. This sequence encodes CASHPMDREQYF.

This clonotype was observed a single time. The V and J genes are TRBV3-1 and TRBJ1-5; D is perhaps TRBD1 (5 bases). The V end lost 3 bases, the J end lost 4 bases, and 13 bases lay between the germline ends. The CDR3 covers 15 residues. CDR1 is LGHDT and CDR2 is YNNKEL in the germline V gene (reference sequence). The chain's CDR3 is CASSQTPGGNQPQHF. The CDR3 DNA follows: TGTGCCAGCAGCCAGACCCCGGGGGGAAATCAGCCCCAGCATTTT.

A few counts support this clonotype. CDR3 in amino acids: CATSRVRGAQTQYF. CDR3 DNA sequence: TGTGCCACCAGCAGAGTCAGGGGCGCGCAGACCCAGTACTTC. This sequence joins TRBV15 and TRBJ2-5, with D possibly being TRBD1 (6 bases). Trimming left V 1 base short and J 6 bases short, with 12 bases between. The CDR3 spans 14 residues. Looked up from germline, CDR1 is LNHNV and CDR2 is YYDKDF (reference sequence). The full variable domain, its missing parts supplied by reference TRBV15 and TRBJ2-5, is DAMVIQNPRYQVTQFGKPVTLSCSQTLNHNVMYWYQQKSSQAPKLLFHYYDKDFNNEADTPDNFQSRRPNTSFCFLDIRSPGLGDTAMYLCATSRVRGAQTQYFGPGTRLLVL.

The chain has TRBV6-5 and TRBJ2-1; D gene uncertain. The CDR3 is 11 amino acids. V was trimmed by 2 bases and J by 10 bases, leaving 6 bases between them. Germline-derived CDR1 and CDR2 are MNHEY and SVGAGI. In DNA form, the CDR3 reads TGTGCCAGCAGTTACGCGGCAGAGCAGTTCTTC. It encodes CASSYAAEQFF.

The V gene is TRBV6-2 or TRBV6-3, the J gene TRBJ1-4; D gene unclear. V shed 2 bases and J shed 8 bases, with 12 bases lying between them. The CDR3 is 14 residues long. Germline CDR1 is MNHEY and CDR2 is SVGEGT. CDR3 protein: CASSYPAREEKLFF. DNA for the CDR3: TGTGCCAGCAGTTACCCCGCACGCGAAGAAAAACTGTTTTTT.

J is TRBJ2-5 and V is TRBV5-1; D gene ambiguous. Between the trimmed V and J ends, which lost 4 bases and 2 bases, there was a span of 12 bases. Germline V gives CDR1 SGHRS, CDR2 YFSETQ. This CDR3 comprises 14 residues. In nucleotides, the CDR3 is TGCGCCAGCAGCCTGTCCGGGTTTCAAGAGACCCAGTACTTC. Translation gives CASSLSGFQETQYF.

V is TRBV11-2 and J is TRBJ2-5; D might be TRBD1 (6 bases). This CDR3 region has 20 residues. Germline V gene data show CDR1 as SGHAT and CDR2 as FQNNGV. Trimming removed 3 bases at V and 5 bases at J, with 31 bases between. Here the CDR3 DNA reads TGTGCCAGCAGCTTTTTAGCTCCCGGTCACGAGCAGGGGATATGGGAGACCCAGTACTTC. Translated, it gives CASSFLAPGHEQGIWETQYF.

This clonotype was seen a handful of times. The gene calls are TRBV2 and TRBJ2-7; TRBD2 is a possible D gene (6 bases). Germline V gene lookup returns CDR1 SNHLY and CDR2 FYNNEI. Trimming shortened V by 4 bases and J by 10 bases, and 14 bases separated the two germline ends. CDR3 length: 12 amino acids. CDR3 protein: CASSGDSWGQYF. In nucleotides, the CDR3 is TGTGCCAGCAGTGGGGACTCCTGGGGACAGTACTTC.

The CDR3 coding sequence is TGCGCCAGCAGCTTGGTAGGGACTAGCGGGCCCACAGATACGCAGTATTTT. Its translation is CASSLVGTSGPTDTQYF. This chain joins TRBV5-1 and TRBJ2-3, with 12 bases matching TRBD2. Germline values: CDR1 SGHRS, CDR2 YFSETQ. With 0 bases clipped from V and 2 bases from J, the junction kept 4 bases outside the gene matches. The CDR3 loop spans 17 amino acids. Full variable domain (missing parts from reference TRBV5-1 and TRBJ2-3): KAGVTQTPRYLIKTRGQQVTLSCSPISGHRSVSWYQQTPGQGLQFLFEYFSETQRNKGNFPGRFSGRQFSNSRSEMNVSTLELGDSALYLCASSLVGTSGPTDTQYFGPGTRLTVL.

This chain links TRBV20-1 with TRBJ2-1, with TRBD1 matching 9 bases. This CDR3 has 15 amino acids. Germline loops: CDR1 DFQATT, CDR2 SNEGSKA (reference sequence). J lost 4 bases, V lost 6 bases, and 10 bases had no gene match. CDR3 protein: CSARQRTGVYNEQFF. For the CDR3, the DNA is TGCAGTGCCAGACAAAGGACAGGGGTTTACAATGAGCAGTTCTTC.

The rearrangement joins TRBV10-3 to TRBJ1-4; 8 nucleotides match TRBD1. Unmatched junction bases numbered 2, after V lost 6 bases and J lost 2 bases. This CDR3 has 14 amino acids. Germline V gene sequence: CDR1 ENHRY, CDR2 SYGVKD. The CDR3 region has the DNA TGTGCCATCAGCGGACAGGGTACTAATGAAAAACTGTTTTTT. It translates to CAISGQGTNEKLFF.

This clonotype was counted only a few times. The rearrangement uses TRBV20-1 and TRBJ2-1; 9 bases agree with TRBD2. There are 14 residues in the CDR3. Looked up from germline, CDR1 is DFQATT and CDR2 is SNEGSKA (reference sequence). Trimming cost V 1 base and J 4 bases; bases outside gene matches: 2. CDR3 sequence reads: CSARVAGDYNEQFF. Here the CDR3 DNA reads TGCAGTGCTAGAGTAGCGGGGGATTACAATGAGCAGTTCTTC.

The sample holds one count of this clonotype. This chain connects TRBV4-2 to TRBJ2-7, with D perhaps TRBD2 (6 bases). Germline V gives CDR1 LGHNA, CDR2 YNFKEQ. The CDR3 has 14 residues. Between the trimmed V and J ends, which lost 0 bases and 6 bases, there was a span of 12 bases. The CDR3, as DNA: TGTGCCAGCAGCCAAGAACTAGCCCTTAGCGAGCAGTACTTC. Its protein product is CASSQELALSEQYF.